This entry is about one T cell receptor (beta chain). The antigen remains unidentified. Using immunoSEQ multiplex PCR, the repertoire was profiled, and TCRdb retains in-frame clones only, with some absent. The data show tens of thousands of clones, with around 77% seen just once and 9.5% to 13% held by the top ten. This sample was taken from a study of radiotherapy plus CTLA-4 blockade in lung cancer. Overall study results and limits: Interferon-beta, together with early blood T cell clone dynamics, reportedly best predicted response. Among blood TCR repertoires after radiotherapy plus ipilimumab, tumor-derived clones expanded.

The germline CDR1 and CDR2 sequences are SGDLS and YYNGEE. The V segment lost 4 bases and the J segment 7 bases; nucleotides outside the gene matches: 9. The CDR3 extends over 15 amino acids. The chain has TRBV9 and TRBJ2-1; 9 bases map to TRBD1. This specimen was peripheral blood, taken from a patient treated with radiotherapy plus ipilimumab. This TCR was sampled from a human donor with non-small cell lung cancer who had stable disease on radiotherapy plus ipilimumab. This chain's CDR3 is CASSQTGTGWNEQFF. CDR3 coding DNA: TGTGCCAGCAGCCAAACCGGGACAGGGTGGAATGAGCAGTTCTTC.